This T cell receptor beta chain derives from a study of shared clonotypes between healthy human individuals. CDR1 and CDR2 (germline): MNHNY, SVGAGI (reference sequence). The J segment lost 5 bases and the V segment lost 6 bases, leaving 6 bases of the junction unmatched. This CDR3 has 14 residues. For sorted subsets, 200 ng DNA per replicate equaled about 30,000 T cell genomes. Profiled with immunoSEQ multiplex PCR; TCRdb holds only in-frame clones, not every one. In the table there are around 2.1 million clones, approximately 95% of which are singletons. The J gene is TRBJ1-5, the V gene TRBV6-6, with TRBD1 identical over 8 bases. The receptor comes from a young man in good health. The sample was naive CD4+ T cells sorted from blood. The subset: CD45RA+ positively selected. The CDR3 region is CASRLGQDYQPQHF. CDR3 coding DNA: TGTGCCAGCAGGCTGGGACAGGATTATCAGCCCCAGCATTTT.